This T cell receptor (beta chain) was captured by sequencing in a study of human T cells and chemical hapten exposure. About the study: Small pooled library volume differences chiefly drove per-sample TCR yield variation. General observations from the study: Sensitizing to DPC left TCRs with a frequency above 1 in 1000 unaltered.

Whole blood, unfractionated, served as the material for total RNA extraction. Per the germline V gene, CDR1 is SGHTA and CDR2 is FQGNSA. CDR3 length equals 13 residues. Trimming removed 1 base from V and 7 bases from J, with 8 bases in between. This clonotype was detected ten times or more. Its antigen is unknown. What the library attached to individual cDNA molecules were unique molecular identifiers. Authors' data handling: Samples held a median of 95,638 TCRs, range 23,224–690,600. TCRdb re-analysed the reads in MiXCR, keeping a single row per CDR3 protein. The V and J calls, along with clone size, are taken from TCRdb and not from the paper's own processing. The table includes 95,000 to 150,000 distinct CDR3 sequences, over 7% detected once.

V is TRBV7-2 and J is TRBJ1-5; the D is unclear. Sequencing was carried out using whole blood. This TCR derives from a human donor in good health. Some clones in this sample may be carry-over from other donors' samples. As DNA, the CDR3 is TGTGCCAGCAGCTTAGGCCGGTACCAGCCCCAGCATTTT. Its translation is CASSLGRYQPQHF.